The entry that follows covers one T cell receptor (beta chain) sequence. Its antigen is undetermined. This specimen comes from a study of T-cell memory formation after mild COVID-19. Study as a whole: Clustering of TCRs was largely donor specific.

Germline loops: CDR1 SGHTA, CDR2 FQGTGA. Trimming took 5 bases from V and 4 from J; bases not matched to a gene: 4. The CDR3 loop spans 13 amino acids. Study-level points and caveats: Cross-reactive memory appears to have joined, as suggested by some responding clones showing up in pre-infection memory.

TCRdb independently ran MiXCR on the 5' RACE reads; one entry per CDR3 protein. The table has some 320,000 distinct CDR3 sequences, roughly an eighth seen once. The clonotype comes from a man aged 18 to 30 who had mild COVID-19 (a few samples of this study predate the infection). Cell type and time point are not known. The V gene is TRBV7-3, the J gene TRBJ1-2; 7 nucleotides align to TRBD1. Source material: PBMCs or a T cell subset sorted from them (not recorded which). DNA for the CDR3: TGTGCCAGCAGCATGTACAGGGGCTATGGCTACACCTTC. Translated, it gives CASSMYRGYGYTF.